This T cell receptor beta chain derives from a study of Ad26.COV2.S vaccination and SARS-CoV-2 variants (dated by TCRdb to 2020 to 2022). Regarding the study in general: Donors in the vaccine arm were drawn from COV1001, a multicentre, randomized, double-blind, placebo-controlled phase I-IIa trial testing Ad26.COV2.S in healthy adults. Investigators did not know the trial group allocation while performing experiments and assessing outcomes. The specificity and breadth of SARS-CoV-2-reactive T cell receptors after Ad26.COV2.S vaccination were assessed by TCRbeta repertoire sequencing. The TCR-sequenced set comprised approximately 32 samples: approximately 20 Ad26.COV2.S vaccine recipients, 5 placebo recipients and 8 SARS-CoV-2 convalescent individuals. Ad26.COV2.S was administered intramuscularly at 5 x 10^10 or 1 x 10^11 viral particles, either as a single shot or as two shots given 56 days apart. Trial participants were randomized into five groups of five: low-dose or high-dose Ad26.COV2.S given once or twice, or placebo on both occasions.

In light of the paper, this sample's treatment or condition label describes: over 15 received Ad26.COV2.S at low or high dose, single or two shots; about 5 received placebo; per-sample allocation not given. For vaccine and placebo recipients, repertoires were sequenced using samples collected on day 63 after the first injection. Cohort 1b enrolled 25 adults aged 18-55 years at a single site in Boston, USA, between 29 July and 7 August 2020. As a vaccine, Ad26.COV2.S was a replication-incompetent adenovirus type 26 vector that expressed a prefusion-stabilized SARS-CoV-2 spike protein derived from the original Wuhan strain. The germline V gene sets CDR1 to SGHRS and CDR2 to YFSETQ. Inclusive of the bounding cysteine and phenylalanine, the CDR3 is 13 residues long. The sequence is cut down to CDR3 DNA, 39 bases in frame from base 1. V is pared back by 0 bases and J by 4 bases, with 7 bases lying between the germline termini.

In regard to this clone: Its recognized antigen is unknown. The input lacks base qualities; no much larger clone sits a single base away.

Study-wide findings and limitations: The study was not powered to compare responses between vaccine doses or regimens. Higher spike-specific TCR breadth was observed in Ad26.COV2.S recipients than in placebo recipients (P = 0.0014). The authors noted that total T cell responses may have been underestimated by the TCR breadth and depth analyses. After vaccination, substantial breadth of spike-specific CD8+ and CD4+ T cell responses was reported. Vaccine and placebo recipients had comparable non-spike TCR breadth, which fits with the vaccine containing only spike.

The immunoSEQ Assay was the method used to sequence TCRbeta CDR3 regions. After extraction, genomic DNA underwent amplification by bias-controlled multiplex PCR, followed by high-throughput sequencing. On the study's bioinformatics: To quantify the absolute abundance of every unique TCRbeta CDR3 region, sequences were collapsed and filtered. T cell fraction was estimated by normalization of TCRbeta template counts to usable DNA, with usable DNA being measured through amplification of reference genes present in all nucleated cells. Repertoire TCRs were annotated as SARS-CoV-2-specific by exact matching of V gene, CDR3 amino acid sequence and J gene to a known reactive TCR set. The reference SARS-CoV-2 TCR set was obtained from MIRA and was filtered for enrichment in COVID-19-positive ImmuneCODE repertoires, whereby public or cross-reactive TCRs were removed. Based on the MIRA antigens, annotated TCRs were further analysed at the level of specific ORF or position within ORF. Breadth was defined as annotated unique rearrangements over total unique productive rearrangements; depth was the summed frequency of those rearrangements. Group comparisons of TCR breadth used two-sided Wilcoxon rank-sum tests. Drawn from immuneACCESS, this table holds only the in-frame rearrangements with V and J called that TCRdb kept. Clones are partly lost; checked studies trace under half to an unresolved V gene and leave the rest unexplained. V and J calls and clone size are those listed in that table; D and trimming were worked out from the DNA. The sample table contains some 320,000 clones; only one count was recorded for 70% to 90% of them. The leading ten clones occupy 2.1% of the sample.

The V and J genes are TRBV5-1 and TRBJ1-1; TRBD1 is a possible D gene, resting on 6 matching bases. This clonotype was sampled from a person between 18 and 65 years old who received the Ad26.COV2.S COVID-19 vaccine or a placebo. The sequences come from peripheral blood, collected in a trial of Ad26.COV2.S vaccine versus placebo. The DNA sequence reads TGCGCCAGCAGCTTGGTACAGGGCACTGAAGCTTTCTTT. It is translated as CASSLVQGTEAFF.